Listed here are 4 T cell receptor beta chains from one sample, sequenced in a study of T cells in Graves' hyperthyroidism and ophthalmopathy. The TCR beta CDR3 regions underwent amplification using RNA transcripts as the source. Using the HTBI primer set, a first-round RT-PCR was run on the TCR CDR3. In TCRdb, the multiplex PCR reads were re-called with MiXCR into one record per CDR3 protein. This sample has a few hundred thousand distinct CDR3 sequences; roughly an eighth occur once, and the top ten carry around 5.3%. The material sequenced was blood. The receptors stem from a woman under 30 with Graves' hyperthyroidism.

As concerns this clonotype: With a much larger clone just one base away, this may be a read error. This chain joins TRBV5-6 and TRBJ2-3; D is unclear. The CDR3 is 16 amino acids. Germline V gene lookup returns CDR1 SGHDT and CDR2 YYEEEE. V was trimmed by 1 base and J by 3 bases, leaving 15 bases between them. The chain's CDR3 is CASSLRSTLVTDTQYF. In DNA form, the CDR3 reads TGTGCCAGCAGCTTGAGATCGACCCTAGTTACAGATACGCAGTATTTT.

V and J are TRBV7-6 and TRBJ2-5; the D gene is possibly TRBD1 (5 bases). Germline CDR1 reads SGHVS; CDR2 reads FNYEAQ. The CDR3 covers 15 residues. V was pared by 4 bases and J by 2 bases, with 14 bases between. For the CDR3, the DNA is TGTGCCAGCAGCTCCGTAGACAGCAAGCAAGAGACCCAGTACTTC. Its translation is CASSSVDSKQETQYF.

This clonotype was seen ten or more times. In DNA form, the CDR3 reads TGTGCCTGGAACAGGAATGCCCAAGAGACCCAGTACTTC. Amino acid sequence: CAWNRNAQETQYF. The chain employs TRBV30 and TRBJ2-5, with TRBD1 as a possible D gene (5 bases). Trimming removed 4 bases at V and 1 base at J, with 10 bases between. There are 13 residues in the CDR3. Germline V gene lookup returns CDR1 GTSNPN and CDR2 SVGIG (reference sequence).

This clonotype was detected ten times or more. This CDR3 is CASSYSVRGNTEAFF. The CDR3 region has the DNA TGTGCCAGCAGTTACTCAGTTCGGGGGAACACTGAAGCTTTCTTT. The chain joins TRBV6-2 or TRBV6-3 to TRBJ1-1; D gene unclear. Germline CDR1 is MNHEY and CDR2 is SVGEGT. Trimming stripped 0 bases from V and 1 base from J, with 9 bases between. The CDR3 is made up of 15 amino acids.